The 27 T cell receptor beta chains reported below all come from one sample, sequenced in a study of T cell changes during pregnancy in multiple sclerosis. The method was immunoSEQ multiplex PCR; TCRdb's version includes in-frame clones alone and lacks a portion of them. The sample holds roughly 38,000 clones, 90% seen once. Sequences were derived from CD8+ T cells from peripheral blood mononuclear cells, sampled in the first trimester of pregnancy. These receptors originate from a female donor with multiple sclerosis, enrolled in a pregnancy study.

The J gene is TRBJ2-7, the V gene TRBV27; 7 nucleotides agree with TRBD1. The ends lost 7 bases at V and 2 bases at J; junction bases unmatched: 8. In germline, CDR1 is MNHEY, CDR2 SMNVEV (reference sequence). The CDR3 contains 14 residues. The CDR3 sequence: CASMTTGRTYEQYF. As DNA, the CDR3 is TGTGCCAGCATGACGACAGGGCGAACCTACGAGCAGTACTTC.

This clone qualifies as medium-sized. DNA for the CDR3: TGTGCCAGCAGCCCCCCCGGCTCCTACGAGCAGTACTTC. It translates to CASSPPGSYEQYF. V and J are TRBV5-4 and TRBJ2-7; D gene uncertain. Germline V gene sequence: CDR1 SGHNT, CDR2 YYREEE (reference sequence). V was shortened by 4 bases and J by 0 bases, with 8 bases between the two germline ends. This CDR3 region has 13 residues.

The chain joins TRBV5-6 to TRBJ1-4; 8 bases are shared with TRBD1. Looked up from germline, CDR1 is SGHDT and CDR2 is YYEEEE. Trimming at V came to 3 bases and at J to 8 bases, leaving 12 bases not matched to a gene. This CDR3 contains 16 residues. The CDR3: CASSSLRTGQNEKLFF. CDR3 in DNA: TGTGCCAGCAGCTCACTACGGACAGGGCAAAACGAAAAACTGTTTTTT.

Note on this clone: Other DNA sequences in this sample translate to the same CDR3. The rearrangement links TRBV19 to TRBJ1-5, with D hard to call. This CDR3 is 13 amino acids long. Germline V gene data show CDR1 as LNHDA and CDR2 as SQIVND (reference sequence). With 5 bases removed from V and 2 bases from J, the gap between germline ends came to 7 bases. The CDR3 DNA is TGTGCCAGTAGTCCCCAGGGCAATCAGCCCCAGCATTTT. Its translation: CASSPQGNQPQHF.

This rearrangement joins TRBV13 to TRBJ2-7; no clear D. The germline gives CDR1 PRHDT, CDR2 FYEKMQ (reference sequence). This CDR3 is 12 amino acids long. Trimming took 2 bases from V and 1 from J, leaving 3 bases between them. The CDR3 protein is CASSLSSYEQYF. In nucleotides, the CDR3 is TGTGCCAGCAGCTTATCTTCCTACGAGCAGTACTTC.

V gene TRBV6-4 combines with J gene TRBJ1-1, with no clear D. There are 14 residues in the CDR3. V gave up 4 bases and J gave up 3 bases, with 12 bases separating them. Germline values: CDR1 MRHNA, CDR2 SNTAGT. The CDR3 DNA is TGTGCCAGCAGTGGTGTGTACGGGGACACTGAAGCTTTCTTT. Amino acids: CASSGVYGDTEAFF.

The chain combines TRBV21-1 with TRBJ2-2; TRBD2, the table's D call, lacks a check against the DNA. TRBV21-1 is a pseudogene locus. The CDR3 has 14 residues. CDR3 DNA sequence: TGTGCCAGCAGCACTAGCGGGGTCGTCGGGGAGCTGTTTTTT. It specifies CASSTSGVVGELFF.

V is TRBV12-5 and J is TRBJ2-7; weak D call: TRBD1 (5 bases). This CDR3 region has 11 residues. The V end lost 6 bases, the J end lost 4 bases, and 7 bases lay between the germline ends. Germline V lookup: CDR1 LGHNT, CDR2 FRNRAP. This CDR3 reads CASGTVYEQYF. In DNA form, the CDR3 reads TGTGCTAGTGGGACAGTATACGAGCAGTACTTC.

The chain couples TRBV6-4 to TRBJ2-6; 8 nucleotides line up with TRBD1. V trimming: 4 bases; J trimming: 3 bases; junction bases outside the gene matches: 2. This CDR3 region has 15 residues. Germline CDR1 MRHNA, CDR2 SNTAGT. The CDR3: CASSVDRGGANVLTF. The CDR3 bases are TGTGCCAGCAGTGTCGACAGGGGTGGGGCCAACGTCCTGACTTTC.

The chain carries TRBV19 and TRBJ1-1; D unresolved. In germline, CDR1 is LNHDA, CDR2 SQIVND (reference sequence). This CDR3 has 13 amino acids. Trimming stripped 2 bases from V and 2 bases from J, with 6 bases between. CDR3 sequence reads: CASSISPNTEAFF. The CDR3, as DNA: TGTGCCAGTAGTATAAGCCCAAACACTGAAGCTTTCTTT.

This clone appeared once. The CDR3 sequence is CASSYDGRAVEKLFF. For the CDR3, the DNA is TGTGCCAGCAGTTACGACGGGCGGGCGGTTGAAAAACTGTTTTTT. J is TRBJ1-4 and V is TRBV6-5; no clear D. The germline CDR1 and CDR2 sequences are MNHEY and SVGAGI. With 2 bases removed from V and 7 bases from J, the gap between germline ends came to 14 bases. The CDR3 runs 15 residues.

This chain uses TRBV7-2 with TRBJ1-2, with D perhaps matching TRBD1 (6 bases). CDR1 and CDR2 from the germline V gene are SGHTA and FQGNSA. The V and J ends lost 3 bases and 5 bases respectively, with 13 bases between them. CDR3 length: 14 residues. CDR3 DNA: TGTGCCAGCAGCTTTACAGGGTCCCTTTATGGCTACACCTTC. It codes for CASSFTGSLYGYTF. Full variable domain (remainder filled in from reference TRBV7-2 and TRBJ1-2): GAGVSQSPSNKVTEKGKDVELRCDPISGHTALYWYRQSLGQGLEFLIYFQGNSAPDKSGLPSDRFSAERTGGSVSTLTIQRTQQEDSAVYLCASSFTGSLYGYTFGSGTRLTVV.

The V and J genes are TRBV23-1 and TRBJ2-3, with TRBD1 matching 10 bases. TRBV23-1 is annotated as an ORF whose role is uncertain. Trimming cost V 2 bases and J 0 bases; bases outside gene matches: 11. CDR3 length equals 19 residues. CDR3 loop: CASSQIALPGQGSTDTQYF. Here the CDR3 DNA reads TGCGCCAGCAGTCAAATCGCCCTACCGGGACAGGGGAGCACAGATACGCAGTATTTT.

J is TRBJ2-5 and V is TRBV5-6, with TRBD2 matching 8 bases. Trimming took 4 bases from V and 5 from J; bases not matched to a gene: 7. The CDR3 has 14 amino acids. In germline, CDR1 is SGHDT, CDR2 YYEEEE. CDR3 loop: CASSAGGGLETQYF. The CDR3 region has the DNA TGTGCCAGCAGCGCCGGGGGGGGGTTGGAGACCCAGTACTTC.

The chain couples TRBV13 to TRBJ1-1, with 9 bases aligning to TRBD1. This CDR3 spans 13 amino acids. J gave up 10 bases and V 5 bases, and 8 bases lay outside the gene matches. CDR1 is PRHDT, CDR2 FYEKMQ, per germline (reference sequence). CDR3 coding DNA: TGTGCCAGCAGCACCGGACAGGGGCTGGGAGCTTTCTTT. Translation gives CASSTGQGLGAFF.

The chain has TRBV5-6 and TRBJ2-2; a weak D match, TRBD2 (6 bases). Germline V gives CDR1 SGHDT, CDR2 YYEEEE. Between the trimmed V and J ends, which lost 0 bases and 6 bases, there was a span of 18 bases. This CDR3 has 17 amino acids. Written as DNA, the CDR3 is TGTGCCAGCAGCTTGGCCGCCCTCCCGGGGGTGGCCGGGGAGCTGTTTTTT. It encodes CASSLAALPGVAGELFF.

The rearrangement joins TRBV19 to TRBJ2-7, with TRBD1 matching 8 bases. The CDR3 is made up of 13 amino acids. From germline, CDR1 is LNHDA and CDR2 SQIVND (reference sequence). With V trimmed by 4 bases and J by 4 bases, 3 bases remained unmatched. In DNA form, the CDR3 reads TGTGCCAGTAGTACAGGGGGCGGTTACGAGCAGTACTTC. It specifies CASSTGGGYEQYF.

V gene TRBV7-9 combines with J gene TRBJ2-7; no clear D gene. CDR3 size: 12 residues. V was shortened by 2 bases and J by 6 bases, with 8 bases between the two germline ends. Germline V gene sequence: CDR1 SEHNR, CDR2 FQNEAQ (reference sequence). The CDR3 is CASSLQSAEQYF. DNA for the CDR3: TGTGCCAGCAGCTTACAGTCCGCCGAGCAGTACTTC.

The rearrangement uses TRBV30 and TRBJ2-3; D perhaps matches TRBD1 (6 bases). With 1 base removed from V and 0 bases from J, the gap between germline ends came to 11 bases. The CDR3 is 15 residues long. CDR1 is GTSNPN and CDR2 is SVGIG in the germline V gene (reference sequence). This CDR3 is CAWSDRQASTDTQYF. The CDR3 DNA reads TGTGCCTGGAGTGACAGACAGGCTAGCACAGATACGCAGTATTTT.

V gene TRBV6-5 combines with J gene TRBJ2-7; D may be TRBD2 (5 bases). V lost 5 bases, J lost 5 bases, and 16 bases lay in between. Germline CDR1 is MNHEY and CDR2 is SVGAGI. The CDR3 has 14 amino acids. DNA of the CDR3: TGTGCCAGCAGTCCTCTTTCGGGGTCCCACGAGCAGTACTTC. This gives the protein CASSPLSGSHEQYF.

Details on this clone: Additional DNA sequences in this sample encode the identical CDR3. This sequence joins TRBV5-1 and TRBJ1-2; 8 positions match TRBD1. J was trimmed by 7 bases and V by 0 bases; bases with no gene match: 5. Germline CDR1 and CDR2: SGHRS and YFSETQ. The CDR3 runs to 14 residues. Here the CDR3 reads CASSLAGQGGGYTF. In DNA, the CDR3 is TGCGCCAGCAGCTTGGCCGGACAGGGTGGTGGCTACACCTTC.

This chain's CDR3 is CASSYGAEVYEQYF. In nucleotides, the CDR3 is TGTGCCAGCAGTTACGGGGCAGAGGTGTACGAGCAGTACTTC. The chain uses TRBV6-5 and TRBJ2-7, with D possibly being TRBD1 (5 bases). Trimming removed 2 bases at V and 4 bases at J, with 12 bases between. The CDR3 is 14 residues long. Germline V gives CDR1 MNHEY, CDR2 SVGAGI.

The chain employs TRBV6-5 and TRBJ1-1, with D possibly TRBD1 on 6 matching bases. The V gene lost 2 bases and the J gene lost 1 base, with 11 bases spanning the gap. The CDR3 extends over 15 amino acids. Germline CDR1 reads MNHEY; CDR2 reads SVGAGI. CDR3 residues: CASSYGVTGNTEAFF. Written as DNA, the CDR3 is TGTGCCAGCAGTTACGGGGTGACAGGGAACACTGAAGCTTTCTTT.

This chain links TRBV6-5 with TRBJ1-1, with 11 bases that match TRBD1. V dropped 6 bases and J dropped 6; count of bases not matched to a gene: 6. Germline V CDR1 and CDR2: MNHEY, SVGAGI. The CDR3 is 14 amino acids. In nucleotides, the CDR3 is TGTGCCAGCAGGCGGACAGGGGGCGATCCTGAAGCTTTCTTT. It specifies CASRRTGGDPEAFF.

This rearrangement joins TRBV10-3 to TRBJ1-2; tentatively, D is TRBD1 (5 bases). Germline CDR1 ENHRY, CDR2 SYGVKD. V dropped 7 bases and J dropped 6 bases, with 12 bases sitting between them. This CDR3 region has 12 residues. The CDR3 sequence: CAINVGGDGYTF. For the CDR3, the DNA is TGTGCCATCAACGTGGGGGGGGATGGCTACACCTTC.

CDR3 in DNA: TGTGCCAGCAGTCCCCCGGGTGGCACTGAAGCTTTCTTT. Encoded protein: CASSPPGGTEAFF. The chain combines TRBV2 with TRBJ1-1; D gene unclear. V shed 5 bases and J shed 4 bases, with 11 bases lying between them. The CDR3 contains 13 residues. Germline-derived CDR1 and CDR2 are SNHLY and FYNNEI.

This clone was found once. The rearrangement joins TRBV27 to TRBJ2-7, with 9 bases matching TRBD1. Germline CDR1 and CDR2: MNHEY and SMNVEV (reference sequence). The trim removed 5 bases at V and 5 bases at J, leaving 7 bases unmatched. The CDR3 extends over 14 amino acids. CDR3 sequence reads: CASSKDRGGDEQYF. The CDR3 DNA reads TGTGCCAGCAGTAAAGACAGGGGGGGGGACGAGCAGTACTTC.